These 14 T cell receptor beta chains were sequenced from one sample in a study of shared clonotypes between healthy human individuals. TCRdb's copy holds only in-frame clones and misses some; the assay was immunoSEQ multiplex PCR. The sample has fewer than 1.8 million clones, just under 99% seen once. Source material: naive CD4+ T cells sorted from blood. The sample's subset: CD45RA+ positively selected. The receptors here all came from a man aged 25 to 40 in good health.

J is TRBJ2-7 and V is TRBV11-2, with a weak D call TRBD2 (6 bases). Trimming cost V 7 bases and J 4 bases, with 14 bases left between them. Per germline, CDR1 SGHAT and CDR2 FQNNGV. This CDR3 comprises 13 residues. The CDR3 DNA sequence: TGTGCCAGCACGGGGGTAAAAGCGTACGAGCAGTACTTC. This gives the protein CASTGVKAYEQYF.

This clone was found once. The chain has TRBV2 and TRBJ2-1; D possibly corresponds to TRBD2 (5 bases). The germline V and J ends were trimmed by 1 base and 9 bases, with 10 bases remaining between them. The CDR3 runs 13 residues. Germline-derived CDR1 and CDR2 are SNHLY and FYNNEI. The CDR3 loop is CASSEEDSGEQFF. The CDR3 DNA reads TGTGCCAGCAGTGAAGAGGACTCGGGTGAGCAGTTCTTC.

This chain uses TRBV6-5 with TRBJ2-1; 7 bases are shared with TRBD1. There are 15 residues in the CDR3. Germline V gene lookup returns CDR1 MNHEY and CDR2 SVGAGI. The V segment lost 6 bases and the J segment 9 bases; nucleotides outside the gene matches: 14. CDR3 amino acids: CASRFRDRSSAEQFF. For the CDR3, the DNA is TGTGCCAGCAGGTTCCGGGACAGATCCTCTGCTGAGCAGTTCTTC.

The chain uses TRBV11-2 and TRBJ2-3; TRBD1 or TRBD2 may be the D gene (6 bases each). CDR3 length: 18 amino acids. Germline V lookup: CDR1 SGHAT, CDR2 FQNNGV. Trimming shortened V by 2 bases and J by 1 base, and 19 bases separated the two germline ends. CDR3 coding DNA: TGTGCCAGCAGCTTAACTCGGGGGCCCCGGTGGGGCACAGATACGCAGTATTTT. Protein sequence: CASSLTRGPRWGTDTQYF.

V usage is TRBV6-1 and J usage is TRBJ1-5; D is perhaps TRBD1 (6 bases). CDR1 is MNHNS and CDR2 is SASEGT in the germline V gene. V lost 3 bases to trimming and J lost 0 bases, with 9 bases between them. CDR3 length: 15 residues. The CDR3 DNA sequence: TGTGCCAGCAGTGAGCAGGGGAATAGCAATCAGCCCCAGCATTTT. This codes for CASSEQGNSNQPQHF.

This sequence joins TRBV5-4 and TRBJ2-7; 8 bases are a match to TRBD2. The CDR3 covers 15 residues. Losses at the gene ends were 4 bases for V and 4 bases for J; bases not matched to a gene: 10. Germline lookup yields CDR1 SGHNT and CDR2 YYREEE (reference sequence). The CDR3 protein is CASSRAGAGRYEQYF. The CDR3 DNA follows: TGTGCCAGCAGCAGAGCGGGAGCTGGTCGATACGAGCAGTACTTC.

The rearrangement links TRBV15 to TRBJ1-3, with D hard to call. The CDR3 is 13 amino acids. In germline, CDR1 is LNHNV, CDR2 YYDKDF (reference sequence). Trimming shortened V by 6 bases and J by 3 bases, and 9 bases separated the two germline ends. The CDR3 DNA follows: TGTGCCACCAGAGACTCGGGTGGAAACACCATATATTTT. Translated, it gives CATRDSGGNTIYF.

The chain carries TRBV7-9 and TRBJ2-7, with 10 positions matching TRBD2. Germline V gene lookup returns CDR1 SEHNR and CDR2 FQNEAQ (reference sequence). The CDR3 totals 17 residues. The trim removed 4 bases at V and 9 bases at J, leaving 18 bases unmatched. In DNA, the CDR3 is TGTGCCAGCAGCTCGACACCGGGACTAGCGCTCAAAGTGGGGCAGTACTTC. Its translation is CASSSTPGLALKVGQYF.

The chain joins TRBV6-1 to TRBJ2-3; TRBD1 matches 7 bases. CDR3 size: 15 residues. Losses at the gene ends were 8 bases for V and 2 bases for J; bases not matched to a gene: 10. Germline V lookup: CDR1 MNHNS, CDR2 SASEGT. The CDR3 bases are TGTGCCAGCGGGACAGCTCAATTTTTCACAGATACGCAGTATTTT. This encodes CASGTAQFFTDTQYF.

In DNA form, the CDR3 reads TGTGCCAGCTCACCACGGCTAGCGGAACTCTCCTACGAGCAGTACTTC. Translated: CASSPRLAELSYEQYF. This chain joins TRBV18 and TRBJ2-7, with 7 bases fitting TRBD2. The CDR3 is 16 residues long. Germline values: CDR1 KGHSH, CDR2 LQKENI. V lost 1 base and J lost 0; bases outside the gene matches: 6.

This chain uses TRBV6-1 with TRBJ1-3; D is perhaps TRBD1 (5 bases). From germline, CDR1 is MNHNS and CDR2 SASEGT. This CDR3 region has 14 residues. Trimming took off 6 bases at V and 0 bases at J, with 9 bases between the two ends. CDR3 in DNA: TGTGCCAGCAGGGCAGGGTACTCTGGAAACACCATATATTTT. It translates to CASRAGYSGNTIYF.

The V and J genes are TRBV5-1 and TRBJ2-3, with a tentative D call TRBD2 (5 bases). Germline V lookup: CDR1 SGHRS, CDR2 YFSETQ. V lost 2 bases and J 4 bases, leaving 17 bases between the germline ends. This CDR3 is 16 amino acids long. The CDR3 sequence: CASSLPRMGAADTQYF. The CDR3 region has the DNA TGCGCCAGCAGCTTACCTAGGATGGGAGCGGCAGATACGCAGTATTTT.

The gene calls are TRBV9 and TRBJ2-5; 7 bases map to TRBD2. The CDR3 length is 15 residues. Germline V CDR1 and CDR2: SGDLS, YYNGEE. The J segment lost 5 bases and the V segment lost 1 base, leaving 8 bases of the junction unmatched. DNA of the CDR3: TGTGCCAGCAGCGTAAAACCCTTCGGGGGGGAGACCCAGTACTTC. It specifies CASSVKPFGGETQYF. Filled out from reference TRBV9 and TRBJ2-5, the complete variable domain reads DSGVTQTPKHLITATGQRVTLRCSPRSGDLSVYWYQQSLDQGLQFLIQYYNGEERAKGNILERFSAQQFPDLHSELNLSSLELGDSALYFCASSVKPFGGETQYFGPGTRLLVL.

The chain has TRBV7-2 and TRBJ2-7; 13 nucleotides agree with TRBD2. The CDR3 runs 18 residues. V dropped 1 base and J dropped 1; count of bases not matched to a gene: 7. Germline-derived CDR1 and CDR2 are SGHTA and FQGNSA. As DNA, the CDR3 is TGTGCCAGCAGCTTAGTCTCCGGGACTAGCGGGGTTTCCTACGAGCAGTACTTC. Translated, it gives CASSLVSGTSGVSYEQYF.